The clone carrying this T cell receptor beta chain was seen more than once but under ten times. Its antigen is as yet unknown. This record comes from a study of cytomegalovirus exposure and HLA in healthy donors. Across the study: In an earlier analysis, around 100 million unique TCR beta sequences were found from about 180 million T cells.

PCR involved 60 Vbeta and 13 Jbeta primers. Data came from immunoSEQ multiplex PCR; TCRdb stores just in-frame clones and leaves some out. The repertoire holds roughly 120,000 clones, with 70% as singletons. The length of the CDR3 is 15 residues. Germline V CDR1 and CDR2: SGDLS, YYNGEE. The ends lost 3 bases at V and 1 base at J; junction bases unmatched: 6. Regarding the study as a whole: The analysis excluded some indistinguishable V segments, including TRBV6-2 and TRBV6-3. Using the classifier, cytomegalovirus status was reportedly diagnosed with high specificity and sensitivity. When the data were analyzed later, several of the most significant clusters appeared to be linked to common viral pathogens.

The chain has TRBV9 and TRBJ1-2; 7 nucleotides agree with TRBD1. The specimen sequenced was PBMCs. This receptor was obtained from a man aged 30-40 years in good health and CMV-seropositive. The CDR3 region is CASSGDREINYGYTF. In nucleotides, the CDR3 is TGTGCCAGCAGCGGCGACAGGGAGATTAACTATGGCTACACCTTC.